Shown below are 16 T cell receptor beta chains from a single sample sequenced in a study of T-cell reconstitution after alpha-beta-depleted transplantation in children. The TCRbeta library was prepared with unique molecular identifiers. One entry per CDR3 protein results from TCRdb running MiXCR on the PCR reads. The sample has about 830,000 distinct CDR3 sequences; 15% to 20% are singletons. The sequenced sample was PBMCs, mostly from graft donor cells, obtained 360 days after TCRalphabeta/CD19-depleted stem cell transplant. Source of these receptors: a male patient aged 5 to 17 who had a stem cell transplant for acute lymphoblastic leukemia, so the T cells may come from the graft donor.

The table lists this clonotype with a few counts. This chain links TRBV12-3 or TRBV12-4 with TRBJ2-3, with 9 bases lining up with TRBD1. The length of the CDR3 is 15 residues. Germline trimming cut 6 bases from V and 6 bases from J; bases unmatched to any gene: 10. CDR3 nucleotide sequence: TGTGCCAGCAGCGCCCGGGACAGGGTAGGGGATACGCAGTATTTT. It is translated as CASSARDRVGDTQYF.

The CDR3 protein is CSGYRDRGPDTQYF. The CDR3 coding sequence is TGCAGCGGATACCGGGACAGGGGCCCAGATACGCAGTATTTT. The chain carries TRBV29-1 and TRBJ2-3; 10 bases fit TRBD1. The CDR3 is made up of 14 amino acids. V was pared by 7 bases and J by 4 bases, with 8 bases of the junction left unmatched. Germline V gene sequence: CDR1 SQVTM, CDR2 ANQGSEA.

This clonotype was observed a handful of times. The chain combines TRBV5-1 with TRBJ1-4; D gene uncertain. There are 15 residues in the CDR3. Trimming removed 2 bases from V and 4 bases from J, with 12 bases in between. Germline CDR1 SGHRS, CDR2 YFSETQ. CDR3 nucleotides: TGCGCCAGCAGCTTTCGGACGGGGAGTAATGAAAAACTGTTTTTT. As protein: CASSFRTGSNEKLFF.

This clonotype has a handful of counts. The chain uses TRBV7-9 and TRBJ1-4, with D unclear. The CDR3 sequence is 16 residues long. Germline V gene sequence: CDR1 SEHNR, CDR2 FQNEAQ (reference sequence). V was shortened by 1 base and J by 0 bases, with 9 bases between the two germline ends. CDR3 DNA sequence: TGTGCCAGCAGCTTAGGTAGTGTTGCAACTAATGAAAAACTGTTTTTT. Amino acid sequence: CASSLGSVATNEKLFF.

The chain couples TRBV27 to TRBJ2-1; TRBD2 matches 9 bases. After removal of 5 bases from V and 2 bases from J, the junction contained 7 bases not matched to a gene. The CDR3 is made up of 16 amino acids. Germline CDR1 and CDR2: MNHEY and SMNVEV (reference sequence). CDR3 bases: TGTGCCAGCAGTGGCAATAGCGGGAGCACCTACAATGAGCAGTTCTTC. Amino acid sequence: CASSGNSGSTYNEQFF.

The V and J genes are TRBV6-1 and TRBJ2-7; tentative D call: TRBD2 (5 bases). Trimming cost V 2 bases and J 6 bases, with 23 bases left between them. Looked up from germline, CDR1 is MNHNS and CDR2 is SASEGT. This CDR3 is built from 17 residues. The CDR3 nucleotides are TGTGCCAGCAGTGAACGTCTCATGGCGGGTAAGAGCCCCGAGCAGTACTTC. Translated, it gives CASSERLMAGKSPEQYF.

Written as DNA, the CDR3 is TGTGCCAGCAGCCACTTCAGGCCTAAGGGAGGGTACCAAGAGACCCAGTACTTC. Its protein product is CASSHFRPKGGYQETQYF. The chain has TRBV3-1 and TRBJ2-5; 7 nucleotides agree with TRBD2. The CDR3 totals 18 residues. The junction had 13 bases not matched to a gene; V was cut back by 3 bases and J by 0 bases. The germline CDR1 and CDR2 sequences are LGHDT and YNNKEL (reference sequence).

This clonotype has just a few counts. The V and J genes are TRBV2 and TRBJ1-1; 11 bases agree with TRBD1. Looked up from germline, CDR1 is SNHLY and CDR2 is FYNNEI. V lost 3 bases, J lost 10 bases, and 7 bases stayed unmatched. The CDR3 runs 14 residues. The CDR3 spells CASSEDRGQGRAFF. The CDR3, as DNA: TGTGCCAGCAGTGAGGACAGGGGGCAAGGGAGAGCTTTCTTT.

The chain is built from TRBV28 and TRBJ1-2; D is undetermined. Germline assignment: CDR1 MDHEN and CDR2 SYDVKM. The CDR3 runs to 15 residues. V dropped 5 bases and J dropped 5 bases, with 18 bases sitting between them. CDR3 nucleotide sequence: TGTGCCAGCAGTGGACCCCTATCTATGAGTTATGGCTACACCTTC. Its protein product is CASSGPLSMSYGYTF.

This clonotype was counted only a few times. This chain links TRBV5-1 with TRBJ2-1; possibly TRBD2 for D (5 bases). Germline lookup yields CDR1 SGHRS and CDR2 YFSETQ. The CDR3 has 12 amino acids. Trimming shortened V by 3 bases and J by 6 bases, and 7 bases separated the two germline ends. The CDR3 protein is CASSSAGNEQFF. CDR3 DNA: TGCGCCAGCAGCTCCGCGGGCAATGAGCAGTTCTTC.

This chain uses TRBV20-1 with TRBJ2-3; D unresolved. CDR1 DFQATT and CDR2 SNEGSKA come from the germline V gene (reference sequence). The CDR3 is made up of 16 amino acids. The V gene lost 0 bases and the J gene lost 8 bases, with 21 bases spanning the gap. This CDR3 reads CSARDWKRTELGTQYF. CDR3 DNA: TGCAGTGCTAGAGATTGGAAAAGAACAGAGCTGGGTACGCAGTATTTT.

This clonotype has more than one count but fewer than ten. V usage is TRBV18 and J usage is TRBJ2-1; D remains unclear. Per germline, CDR1 KGHSH and CDR2 LQKENI. Trimming took off 0 bases at V and 5 bases at J, with 8 bases between the two ends. The CDR3 consists of 14 residues. CDR3 DNA: TGTGCCAGCTCACCACCGGTAAGCGACAATGAGCAGTTCTTC. It yields the protein CASSPPVSDNEQFF.

The rearrangement uses TRBV5-1 and TRBJ2-3; 11 bases are a match to TRBD2. The CDR3 has 17 residues. The V segment lost 0 bases and the J segment 4 bases; nucleotides outside the gene matches: 7. CDR1 SGHRS and CDR2 YFSETQ come from the germline V gene. The CDR3 spells CASSLELAGVGPDTQYF. DNA of the CDR3: TGCGCCAGCAGCTTGGAACTAGCGGGAGTGGGGCCAGATACGCAGTATTTT.

V gene TRBV5-1 combines with J gene TRBJ2-5; D may be TRBD1 (6 bases). The CDR3 spans 13 residues. V was trimmed by 6 bases and J by 4 bases, leaving 13 bases between them. Looked up from germline, CDR1 is SGHRS and CDR2 is YFSETQ. The CDR3 coding sequence is TGCGCCAGCAAGGGGGTCGGTCTAGAGACCCAGTACTTC. This gives the protein CASKGVGLETQYF.

This clonotype was recorded at least ten times. The rearrangement uses TRBV29-1 and TRBJ2-2; D unresolved. The V end was cut by 5 bases, the J end by 2 bases, with 3 bases between. CDR3 length equals 11 residues. Germline lookup yields CDR1 SQVTM and CDR2 ANQGSEA. The CDR3 reads CSVPNTGELFF. CDR3 nucleotide sequence: TGCAGCGTTCCTAACACCGGGGAGCTGTTTTTT.

The chain employs TRBV6-1 and TRBJ2-1; the match to TRBD2 covers 14 bases. CDR1 and CDR2 from the germline V gene are MNHNS and SASEGT. Trimming took 5 bases from V and 8 from J; bases not matched to a gene: 8. The CDR3 consists of 16 residues. Written as DNA, the CDR3 is TGTGCCAGCAGTCTTGGGACTAGCGGGAGCGGGTATGAGCAGTTCTTC. Translating gives CASSLGTSGSGYEQFF.